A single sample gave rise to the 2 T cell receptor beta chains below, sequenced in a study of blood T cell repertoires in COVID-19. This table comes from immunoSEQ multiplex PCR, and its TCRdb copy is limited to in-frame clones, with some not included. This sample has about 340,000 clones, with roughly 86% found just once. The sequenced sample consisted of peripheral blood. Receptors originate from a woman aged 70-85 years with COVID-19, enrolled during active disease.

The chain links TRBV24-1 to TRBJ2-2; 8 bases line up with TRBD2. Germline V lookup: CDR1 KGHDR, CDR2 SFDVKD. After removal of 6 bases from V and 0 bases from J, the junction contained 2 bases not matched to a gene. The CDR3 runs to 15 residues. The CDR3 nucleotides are TGTGCCACCAGTCCGGGAGGGACGAACACCGGGGAGCTGTTTTTT. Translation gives CATSPGGTNTGELFF.

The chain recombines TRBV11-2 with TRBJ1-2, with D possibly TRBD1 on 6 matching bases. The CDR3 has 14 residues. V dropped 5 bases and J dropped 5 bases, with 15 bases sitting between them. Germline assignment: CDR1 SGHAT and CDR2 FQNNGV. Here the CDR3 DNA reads TGTGCCAGCAGCGGGGGGGCTTCTGGGTATGGCTACACCTTC. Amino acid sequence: CASSGGASGYGYTF.